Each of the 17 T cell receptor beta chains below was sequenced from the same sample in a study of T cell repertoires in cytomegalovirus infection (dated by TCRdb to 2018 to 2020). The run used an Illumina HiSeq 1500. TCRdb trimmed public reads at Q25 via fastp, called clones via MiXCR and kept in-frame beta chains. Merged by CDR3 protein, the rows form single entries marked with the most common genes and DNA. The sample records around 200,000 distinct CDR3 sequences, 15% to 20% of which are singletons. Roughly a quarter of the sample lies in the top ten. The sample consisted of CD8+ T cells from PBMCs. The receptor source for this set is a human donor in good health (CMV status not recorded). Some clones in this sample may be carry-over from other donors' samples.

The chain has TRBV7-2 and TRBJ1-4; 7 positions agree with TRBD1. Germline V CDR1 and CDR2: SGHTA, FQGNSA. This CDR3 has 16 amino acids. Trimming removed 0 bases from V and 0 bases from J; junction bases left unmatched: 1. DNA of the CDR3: TGTGCCAGCAGCTTAGCCACAGGGGCAACTAATGAAAAACTGTTTTTT. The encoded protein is CASSLATGATNEKLFF.

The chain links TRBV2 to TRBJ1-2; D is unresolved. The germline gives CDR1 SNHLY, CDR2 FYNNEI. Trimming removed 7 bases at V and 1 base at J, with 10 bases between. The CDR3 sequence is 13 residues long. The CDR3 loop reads CASIGARNYGYTF. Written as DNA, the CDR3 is TGTGCCAGCATTGGCGCCCGTAACTATGGCTACACCTTC.

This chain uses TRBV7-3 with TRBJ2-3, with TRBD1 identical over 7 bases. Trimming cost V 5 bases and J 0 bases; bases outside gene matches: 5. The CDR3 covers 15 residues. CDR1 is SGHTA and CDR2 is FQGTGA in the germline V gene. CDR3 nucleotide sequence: TGTGCCAGCAGCCCTACAGGGGCTAGCACAGATACGCAGTATTTT. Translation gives CASSPTGASTDTQYF.

The CDR3 DNA reads as TGTGCCAGCAGTACAGAAGCAACTAATGAAAAACTGTTTTTT. It specifies CASSTEATNEKLFF. The V call is TRBV6-6, the J call TRBJ1-4; D gene ambiguous. Germline-derived CDR1 and CDR2 are MNHNY and SVGAGI (reference sequence). V was shortened by 5 bases and J by 0 bases, with 7 bases between the two germline ends. This CDR3 is built from 14 residues.

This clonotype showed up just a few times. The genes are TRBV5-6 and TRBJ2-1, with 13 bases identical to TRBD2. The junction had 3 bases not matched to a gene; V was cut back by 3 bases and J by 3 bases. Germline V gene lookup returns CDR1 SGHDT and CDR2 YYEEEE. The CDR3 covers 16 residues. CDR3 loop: CASSWTSGGNYNEQFF. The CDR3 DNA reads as TGTGCCAGCAGCTGGACTAGCGGGGGAAACTACAATGAGCAGTTCTTC.

CDR3 DNA: TGTGCGATCTCACGAATCTATGGCTACACCTTC. Amino acid sequence: CAISRIYGYTF. The chain joins TRBV7-6 to TRBJ1-2; D not resolved. The CDR3 covers 11 residues. The V gene's germline CDR1 is SGHVS and CDR2 FNYEAQ.

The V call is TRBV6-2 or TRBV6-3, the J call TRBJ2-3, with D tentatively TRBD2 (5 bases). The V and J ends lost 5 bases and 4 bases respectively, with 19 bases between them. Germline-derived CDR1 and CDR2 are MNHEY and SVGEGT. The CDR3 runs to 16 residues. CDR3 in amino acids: CASSPQYTGSPDTQYF. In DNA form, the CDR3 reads TGTGCCAGCAGTCCCCAGTACACGGGAAGTCCAGATACGCAGTATTTT.

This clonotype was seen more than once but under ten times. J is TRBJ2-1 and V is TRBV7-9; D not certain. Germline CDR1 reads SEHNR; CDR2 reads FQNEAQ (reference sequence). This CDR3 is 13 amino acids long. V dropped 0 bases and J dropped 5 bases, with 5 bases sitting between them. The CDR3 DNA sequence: TGTGCCAGCAGCTTAGCGTCGGACAATGAGCAGTTCTTC. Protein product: CASSLASDNEQFF.

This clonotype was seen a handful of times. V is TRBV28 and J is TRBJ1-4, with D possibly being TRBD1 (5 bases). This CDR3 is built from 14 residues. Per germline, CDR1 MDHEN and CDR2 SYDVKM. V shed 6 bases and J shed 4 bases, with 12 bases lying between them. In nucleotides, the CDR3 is TGTGCCAGCAGCTGGGGCAGGGATAATGAAAAACTGTTTTTT. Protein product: CASSWGRDNEKLFF. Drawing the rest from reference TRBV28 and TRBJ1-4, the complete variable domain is DVKVTQSSRYLVKRTGEKVFLECVQDMDHENMFWYRQDPGLGLRLIYFSYDVKMKEKGDIPEGYSVSREKKERFSLILESASTNQTSMYLCASSWGRDNEKLFFGSGTQLSVL.

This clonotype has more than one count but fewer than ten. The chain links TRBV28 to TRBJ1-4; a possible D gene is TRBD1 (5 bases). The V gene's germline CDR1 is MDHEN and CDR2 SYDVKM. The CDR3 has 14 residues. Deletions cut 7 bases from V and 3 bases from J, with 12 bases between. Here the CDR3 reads CASTPQGANEKLFF. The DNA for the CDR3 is TGTGCCAGCACGCCGCAGGGAGCTAATGAAAAACTGTTTTTT.

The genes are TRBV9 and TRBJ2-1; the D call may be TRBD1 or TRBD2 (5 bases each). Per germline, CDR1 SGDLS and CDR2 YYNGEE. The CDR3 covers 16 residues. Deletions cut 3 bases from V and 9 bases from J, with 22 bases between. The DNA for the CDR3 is TGTGCCAGCAGCGGAGGCCGGGACGGTTCTTGGGGTGAGCAGTTCTTC. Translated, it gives CASSGGRDGSWGEQFF.

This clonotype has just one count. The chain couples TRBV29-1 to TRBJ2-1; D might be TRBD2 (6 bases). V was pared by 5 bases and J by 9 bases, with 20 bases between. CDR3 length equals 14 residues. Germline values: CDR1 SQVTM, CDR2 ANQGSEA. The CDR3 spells CSVILTRGSIEQFF. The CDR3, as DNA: TGCAGCGTTATTCTAACCCGGGGGAGTATTGAGCAGTTCTTC.

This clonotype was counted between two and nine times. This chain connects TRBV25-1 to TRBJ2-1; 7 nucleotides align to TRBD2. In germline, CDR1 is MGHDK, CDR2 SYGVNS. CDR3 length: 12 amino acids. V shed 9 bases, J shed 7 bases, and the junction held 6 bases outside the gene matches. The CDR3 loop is CASGGRVNEQFF. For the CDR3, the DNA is TGTGCCAGTGGGGGGAGGGTAAATGAGCAGTTCTTC. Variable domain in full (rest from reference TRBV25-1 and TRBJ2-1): EADIYQTPRYLVIGTGKKITLECSQTMGHDKMYWYQQDPGMELHLIHYSYGVNSTEKGDLSSESTVSRIRTEHFPLTLESARPSHTSQYLCASGGRVNEQFFGPGTRLTVL.

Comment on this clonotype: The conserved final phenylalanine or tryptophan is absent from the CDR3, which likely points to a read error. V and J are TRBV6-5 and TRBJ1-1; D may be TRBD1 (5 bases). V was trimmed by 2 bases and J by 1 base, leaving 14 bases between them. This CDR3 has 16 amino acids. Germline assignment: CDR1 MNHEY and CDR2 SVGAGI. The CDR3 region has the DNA TGTGCCAGCAGTTACGAATTGATGCAGGGGAACACTGAAGCTTTCTAT. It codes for CASSYELMQGNTEAFY.

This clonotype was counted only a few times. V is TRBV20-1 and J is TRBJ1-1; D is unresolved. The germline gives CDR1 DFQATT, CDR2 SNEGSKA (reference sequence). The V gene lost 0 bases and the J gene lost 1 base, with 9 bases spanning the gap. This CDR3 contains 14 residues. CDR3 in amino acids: CSARDRKGNTEAFF. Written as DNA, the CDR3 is TGCAGTGCTAGAGATCGCAAGGGGAACACTGAAGCTTTCTTT.

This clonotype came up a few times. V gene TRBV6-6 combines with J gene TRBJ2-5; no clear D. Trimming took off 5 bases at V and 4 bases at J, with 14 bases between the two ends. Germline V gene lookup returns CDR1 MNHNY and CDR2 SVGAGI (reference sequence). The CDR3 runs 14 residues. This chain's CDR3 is CASSPMSIGETQYF. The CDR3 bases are TGTGCCAGCAGTCCCATGTCCATAGGAGAGACCCAGTACTTC.

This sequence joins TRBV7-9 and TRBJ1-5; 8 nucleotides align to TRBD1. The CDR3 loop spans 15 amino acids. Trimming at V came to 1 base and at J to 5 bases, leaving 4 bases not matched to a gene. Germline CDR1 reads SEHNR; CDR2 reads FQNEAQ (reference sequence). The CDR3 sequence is CASSLGPTGDQPQHF. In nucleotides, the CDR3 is TGTGCCAGCAGCTTAGGCCCGACAGGGGATCAGCCCCAGCATTTT.